This is a list of T cell receptor beta chains from one sample in a study of beta chain features in type 1 diabetes. Using immunoSEQ multiplex PCR, the repertoire was profiled, and TCRdb retains in-frame clones only, with some absent. Among a few hundred thousand clones listed, about a fifth were seen once. Specimen: naive CD4+ T cells from blood. These receptors all come from a woman aged 40 to 55 with type 1 diabetes. The CDR3 runs from the conserved cysteine through the conserved F or W. D genes are given only for firm matches. Clone size appears in some rows only: once, few, many, or a class for an expanded clone.

TRBV6-6	TRBD1	-	TRBJ2-7	TGTGCCAGCAGGGGGGGACAGGATCACTACGAGCAGTACTTC	CASRGGQDHYEQYF
TRBV25-1	-	few	TRBJ1-2	TGTGCCAGCAGCGGTTCCTCCGGCTACACCTTC	CASSGSSGYTF
TRBV28	TRBD1	few	TRBJ1-2	TGTGCCAGCGCCCAGGGGGGTTATGGCTACACCTTC	CASAQGGYGYTF
TRBV7-2	TRBD2	-	TRBJ2-1	TGTGCCAGCAGCCGGACTAGCGACTCCTACAATGAGCAGTTCTTC	CASSRTSDSYNEQFF
TRBV19	TRBD2	-	TRBJ2-7	TGTGCCAGTAGTGAGAGCGGGAGGGGGTCCTACGAGCAGTACTTC	CASSESGRGSYEQYF
TRBV7-2	-	-	TRBJ2-4	TGTGCCAGCAGCTTCCAGGGCCCGGTCATTCAGTACTTC	CASSFQGPVIQYF
TRBV2	-	-	TRBJ2-1	TGTGCCAGCAGTGTCGGGGGCTCCTACAATGAGCAGTTCTTC	CASSVGGSYNEQFF
TRBV14	-	-	TRBJ2-2	TGTGCCAGCAGCCAAGACAGGGCCACCGGGGAGCTGTTTTTT	CASSQDRATGELFF
TRBV19	TRBD1	-	TRBJ1-5	TGTGCCAGTAGTCCCCGGGACAGGGGAACGGATCAGCCCCAGCATTTT	CASSPRDRGTDQPQHF
TRBV27	TRBD1	-	TRBJ1-4	TGTGCCAGCAGTCTACAGGGGGATGAAAAACTGTTTTTT	CASSLQGDEKLFF
TRBV7-2	TRBD2	-	TRBJ2-1	TGTGCCAGCAGCCAAGTCCGCGGGAGTAACAATGAGCAGTTCTTC	CASSQVRGSNNEQFF
TRBV7-9	-	-	TRBJ1-4	TGTGCCAGCAGCTTAAGCGGTCCAACTAATGAAAAACTGTTTTTT	CASSLSGPTNEKLFF
TRBV19	-	few	TRBJ2-3	TGTGCCAGTAGCACTACAGGGCCCCTCGATACGCAGTATTTT	CASSTTGPLDTQYF
TRBV18	-	few	TRBJ1-1	TGTGCCAGCTCGTCTAACGGGGACACTGAAGCTTTCTTT	CASSSNGDTEAFF
TRBV18	TRBD2	-	TRBJ2-7	TGTGCCAGCTCACCCGAGCGGGGTCCCTACGAGCAGTACTTC	CASSPERGPYEQYF
TRBV29-1	TRBD1	few	TRBJ2-7	TGCAGCGCTGGGGGGACAGGGACAGGCGAGCAGTACTTC	CSAGGTGTGEQYF
TRBV28	TRBD1	-	TRBJ1-1	TGTGCCAGCAGCCTCACCAATCCGGGACAGGAGAGTGAAGCTTTCTTT	CASSLTNPGQESEAFF
TRBV5-1	-	-	TRBJ2-7	TGCGCCAGCAGCTTAAACCCCGTTATCCGACAGATTACCTACGAGCAGTACTTC	CASSLNPVIRQITYEQYF
TRBV27	-	few	TRBJ2-7	TGTGCCAGCAGTAGAGCGGTCCCCTACGAGCAGTACTTC	CASSRAVPYEQYF
TRBV9	-	few	TRBJ2-5	TGTGCCAGCAGCGTAGGAGTTGAAAAAGAGACCCAGTACTTC	CASSVGVEKETQYF
TRBV7-2	TRBD1	-	TRBJ2-7	TGTGCCAGCAGCTCTCCTAGGACAGGCTACGAGCAGTACTTC	CASSSPRTGYEQYF
TRBV6-5	-	-	TRBJ1-1	TGTGCCAGCAATCCTAAGGGGCGGACTGAAGCTTTCTTT	CASNPKGRTEAFF
TRBV29-1	-	few	TRBJ1-2	TGCAGCGTGAGCCCACAGGGTTCATATGGCTACACCTTC	CSVSPQGSYGYTF
TRBV5-4	TRBD2	-	TRBJ2-1	TGTGCCAGCAGCCAGCGGGACTACACAAATGAGCAGTTCTTC	CASSQRDYTNEQFF
TRBV6-6	-	-	TRBJ2-1	TGTGCCAGCAGCTCCAGGCTTAGCTCCTACAATGAGCAGTTCTTC	CASSSRLSSYNEQFF
TRBV2	TRBD1	-	TRBJ1-5	TGTGCCAGCAGTGGACAGGACAGGCAGCCCCAGCATTTT	CASSGQDRQPQHF
TRBV29-1	TRBD2	-	TRBJ2-7	TGCAGCGCCAACCGGGGGGGTGCCGAGCAGTACTTC	CSANRGGAEQYF
TRBV9	-	-	TRBJ2-7	TGTGCCAGCAGCGTCGGCACGGGAGCTGGGTACGAGCAGTACTTC	CASSVGTGAGYEQYF
TRBV4-1	-	few	TRBJ1-2	TGCGCCAGCAGCCAAGGGCACAGCGGATATGGCTACACCTTC	CASSQGHSGYGYTF
TRBV9	TRBD1	-	TRBJ1-3	TGTGCCAGCAGCGCCGGACAGGGGGCGAACACCATATATTTT	CASSAGQGANTIYF
TRBV28	-	-	TRBJ2-5	TGTGCCAGCAGTCTTCCCAGGGGTCGGTACCAAGAGACCCAGTACTTC	CASSLPRGRYQETQYF
TRBV19	TRBD2	-	TRBJ2-1	TGTGCCAGTAGTCCCCGGACTAGCGGACTCTACAATGAGCAGTTCTTC	CASSPRTSGLYNEQFF
TRBV2	TRBD1	-	TRBJ1-4	TGTGCCAGCAGCCCTCTGGACAGGGGAGAAGAAAAACTGTTTTTT	CASSPLDRGEEKLFF
TRBV7-3	-	-	TRBJ1-4	TGTGCCAGCAGCAACCCCGCGCCGCCGAATGAAAAACTGTTTTTT	CASSNPAPPNEKLFF
TRBV5-1	-	few	TRBJ1-2	TGCGCCAGCAGCCCCGGGAGGGATCATGGCTACACCTTC	CASSPGRDHGYTF
TRBV5-4	-	few	TRBJ1-2	TGTGCCAGCAGCTTGGGACAGTTCCCCTATGGCTACACCTTC	CASSLGQFPYGYTF
TRBV5-1	TRBD2	few	TRBJ2-1	TGCGCCAGCAGCATGGCGTCTAGCGGGAGGAATGAGCAGTTCTTC	CASSMASSGRNEQFF
TRBV25-1	-	-	TRBJ1-4	TGTGCCAGCAGTCCCCGGGGTGGGCTGAGTGAAAAACTGTTTTTT	CASSPRGGLSEKLFF
TRBV5-1	TRBD1	few	TRBJ1-6	TGCGCCAGCAGCCCTGGGACAGGGAATTCACCCCTCCACTTT	CASSPGTGNSPLHF
TRBV6-5	-	-	TRBJ2-7	TGTGCCAGCAGTCCTAACGGAGCCTACGAGCAGTACTTC	CASSPNGAYEQYF
TRBV18	TRBD2	-	TRBJ2-1	TGTGCCAGCTCACCACGAGGGCTAGCGGGGGATCACTTCTACAATGAGCAGTTCTTC	CASSPRGLAGDHFYNEQFF
TRBV10-3	-	-	TRBJ2-7	TGTGCCATCAGTGGACAGGGAGGTCAGGGGCAGTACTTC	CAISGQGGQGQYF
TRBV2	-	-	TRBJ1-2	TGTGCCAGCAGTGATAACAGGAGCTTCTATGGCTACACCTTC	CASSDNRSFYGYTF
TRBV29-1	TRBD2	few	TRBJ2-3	TGCAGCGGTGGACTAGCGGGAGGCACAGATACGCAGTATTTT	CSGGLAGGTDTQYF
TRBV5-6	-	few	TRBJ2-5	TGTGCCAGCAGCGGCGGAGAGACCCAGTACTTC	CASSGGETQYF
TRBV5-1	TRBD2	-	TRBJ2-7	TGCGCCAGCAGTTCCGGGACTAGCATGTACGAGCAGTACTTC	CASSSGTSMYEQYF
TRBV5-6	TRBD1	few	TRBJ1-1	TGTGCCAGCAGCCGACGACAGGGGAGCTATACTGAAGCTTTCTTT	CASSRRQGSYTEAFF
TRBV7-2	TRBD2	few	TRBJ2-1	TGTGCCAGCAGCCCAACGAATGCGGGAGGGCCCGAGAATGAGCAGTTCTTC	CASSPTNAGGPENEQFF